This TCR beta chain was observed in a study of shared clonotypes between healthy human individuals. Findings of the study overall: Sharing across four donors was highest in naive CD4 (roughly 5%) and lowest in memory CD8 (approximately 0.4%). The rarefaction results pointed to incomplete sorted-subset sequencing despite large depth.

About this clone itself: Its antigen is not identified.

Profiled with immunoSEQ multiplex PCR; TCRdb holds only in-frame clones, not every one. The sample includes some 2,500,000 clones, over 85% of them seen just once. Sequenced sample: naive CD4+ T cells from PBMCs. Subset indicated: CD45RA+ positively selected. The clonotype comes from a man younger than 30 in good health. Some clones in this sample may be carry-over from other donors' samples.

The CDR3 nucleotides read TGTGCCAGCAGCGCCCAAGCTAGCGGTACCTACGAGCAGTACTTC. Its protein product is CASSAQASGTYEQYF. The chain has TRBV9 and TRBJ2-7; the match to TRBD2 covers 7 bases. With V trimmed by 3 bases and J by 2 bases, 8 bases remained unmatched. This CDR3 is built from 15 residues. Germline V gene data show CDR1 as SGDLS and CDR2 as YYNGEE.